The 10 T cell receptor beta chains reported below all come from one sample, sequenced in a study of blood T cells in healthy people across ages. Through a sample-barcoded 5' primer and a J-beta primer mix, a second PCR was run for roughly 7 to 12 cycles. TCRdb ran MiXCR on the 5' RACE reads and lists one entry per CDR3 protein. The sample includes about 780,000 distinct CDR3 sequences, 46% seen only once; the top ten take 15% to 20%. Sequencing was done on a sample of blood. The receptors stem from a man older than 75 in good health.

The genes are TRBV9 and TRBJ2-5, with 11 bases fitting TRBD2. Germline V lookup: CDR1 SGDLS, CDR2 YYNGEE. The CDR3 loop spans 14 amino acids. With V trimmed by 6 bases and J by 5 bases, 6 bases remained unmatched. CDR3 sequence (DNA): TGTGCCAGCACCACTAGCGGGAGTTTGGAGACCCAGTACTTC. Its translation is CASTTSGSLETQYF.

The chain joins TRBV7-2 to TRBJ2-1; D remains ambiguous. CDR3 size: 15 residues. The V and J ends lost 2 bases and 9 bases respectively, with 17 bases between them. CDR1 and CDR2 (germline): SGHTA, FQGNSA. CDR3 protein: CASSLWARSLGEQFF. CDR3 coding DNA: TGTGCCAGCAGCTTATGGGCTAGGTCCCTAGGTGAGCAGTTCTTC.

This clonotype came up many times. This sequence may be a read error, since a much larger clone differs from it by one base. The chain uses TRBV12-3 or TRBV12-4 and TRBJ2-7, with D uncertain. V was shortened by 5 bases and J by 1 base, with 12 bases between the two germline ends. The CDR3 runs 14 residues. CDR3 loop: CASSPRKPSYEQYF. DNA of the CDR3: TGTGCCAGCAGTCCCAGGAAACCTTCCTACGAGCAGTACTTC.

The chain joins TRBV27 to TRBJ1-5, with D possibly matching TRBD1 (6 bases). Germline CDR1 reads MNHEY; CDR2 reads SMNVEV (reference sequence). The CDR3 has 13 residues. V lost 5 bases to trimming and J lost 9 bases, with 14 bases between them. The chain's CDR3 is CASSEGRGGPQHF. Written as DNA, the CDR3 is TGTGCCAGCAGTGAGGGCAGGGGCGGGCCCCAGCATTTT.

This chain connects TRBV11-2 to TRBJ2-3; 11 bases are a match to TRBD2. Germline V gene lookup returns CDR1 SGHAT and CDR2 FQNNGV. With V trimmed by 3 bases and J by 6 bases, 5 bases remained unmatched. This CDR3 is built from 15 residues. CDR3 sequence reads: CASSFLSGGADTQYF. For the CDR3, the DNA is TGTGCCAGCAGCTTTCTTAGCGGGGGGGCGGATACGCAGTATTTT.

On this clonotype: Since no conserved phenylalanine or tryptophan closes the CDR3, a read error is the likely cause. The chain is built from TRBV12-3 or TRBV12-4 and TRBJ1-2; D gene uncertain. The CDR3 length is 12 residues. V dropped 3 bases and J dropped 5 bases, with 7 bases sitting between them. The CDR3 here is CASSLEGYGYTV. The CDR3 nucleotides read TGTGCCAGCAGTTTGGAGGGTTATGGCTACACCGTC.

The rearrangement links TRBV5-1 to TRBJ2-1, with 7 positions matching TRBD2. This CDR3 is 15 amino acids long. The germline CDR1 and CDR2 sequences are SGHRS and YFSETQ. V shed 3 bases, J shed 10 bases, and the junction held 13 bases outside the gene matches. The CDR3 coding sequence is TGCGCCAGCAGCTCGGGACTACAACCCCTCAAGGAGCAGTTCTTC. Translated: CASSSGLQPLKEQFF.

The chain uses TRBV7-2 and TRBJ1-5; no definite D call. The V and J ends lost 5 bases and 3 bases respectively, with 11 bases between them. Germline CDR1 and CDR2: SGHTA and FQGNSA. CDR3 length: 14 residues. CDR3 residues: CASSQMVTNQPQHF. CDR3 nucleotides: TGTGCCAGCAGCCAGATGGTCACCAATCAGCCCCAGCATTTT.

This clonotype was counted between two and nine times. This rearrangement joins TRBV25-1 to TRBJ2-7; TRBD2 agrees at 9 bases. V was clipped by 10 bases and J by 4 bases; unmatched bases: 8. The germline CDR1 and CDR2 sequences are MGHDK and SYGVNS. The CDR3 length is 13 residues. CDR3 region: CATAVAGGYEQYF. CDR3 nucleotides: TGTGCCACCGCAGTGGCGGGAGGGTACGAGCAGTACTTC.

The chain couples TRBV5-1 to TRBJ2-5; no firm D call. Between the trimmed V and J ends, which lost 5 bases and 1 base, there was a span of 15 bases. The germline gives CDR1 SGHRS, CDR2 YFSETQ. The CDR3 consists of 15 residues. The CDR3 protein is CASRGAGHFQETQYF. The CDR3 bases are TGCGCCAGCAGGGGCGCTGGTCATTTCCAAGAGACCCAGTACTTC.